This T cell receptor (beta chain) was captured by sequencing in a study of blood T cell repertoires in COVID-19. Study details: Spain, Italy and the United States supplied samples that represented acute and convalescent COVID-19. T cells, B-cell-depleted T cells, or PBMCs supplied cDNA or gDNA.

Germline V lookup: CDR1 SQVTM, CDR2 ANQGSEA. The CDR3 length is 16 residues. Methods used by the authors: Reference gene primers were amplified, and this amplification served to estimate nucleated cell counts. The table came from immunoSEQ multiplex PCR; TCRdb's copy has only in-frame clones and leaves some out. The V and J calls and the clone size are those of that table, but D and trimming were determined from the DNA. The sample holds about 150,000 clones; around 76% are singletons and the top ten take around 4%. J is TRBJ1-1 and V is TRBV29-1; 7 bases are a match to TRBD1. The sequenced sample was peripheral blood. This TCR derives from a man in his 60s with acute or convalescent COVID-19. The CDR3 DNA follows: TGCAGTTCCCGGGACAGCGCGATGGGGATGAACACTGAAGCTTTCTTT. Translated, it gives CSSRDSAMGMNTEAFF.